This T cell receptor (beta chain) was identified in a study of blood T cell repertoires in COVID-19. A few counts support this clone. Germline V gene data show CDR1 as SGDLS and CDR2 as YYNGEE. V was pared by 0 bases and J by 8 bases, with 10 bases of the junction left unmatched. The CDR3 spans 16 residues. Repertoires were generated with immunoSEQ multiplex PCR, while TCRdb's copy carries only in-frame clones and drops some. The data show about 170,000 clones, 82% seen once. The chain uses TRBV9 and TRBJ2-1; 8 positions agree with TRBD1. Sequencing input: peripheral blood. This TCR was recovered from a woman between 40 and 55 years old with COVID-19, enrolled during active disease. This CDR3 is CASSVVRQGRYDEQFF. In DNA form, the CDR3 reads TGTGCCAGCAGCGTAGTCCGACAGGGGAGGTACGATGAGCAGTTCTTC.